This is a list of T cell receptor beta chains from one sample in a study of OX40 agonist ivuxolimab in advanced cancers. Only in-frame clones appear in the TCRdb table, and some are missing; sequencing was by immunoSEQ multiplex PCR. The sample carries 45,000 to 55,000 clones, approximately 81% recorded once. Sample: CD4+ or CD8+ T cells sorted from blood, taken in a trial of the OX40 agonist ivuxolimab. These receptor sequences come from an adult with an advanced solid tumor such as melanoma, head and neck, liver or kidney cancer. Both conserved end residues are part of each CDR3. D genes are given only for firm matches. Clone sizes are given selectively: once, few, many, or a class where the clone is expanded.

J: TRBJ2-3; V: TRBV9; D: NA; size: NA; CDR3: CASSVVGLFSTDTQYF; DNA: TGTGCCAGCAGCGTAGTGGGGCTTTTTAGCACAGATACGCAGTATTTT
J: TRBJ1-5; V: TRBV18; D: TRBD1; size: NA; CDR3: CASSPPMGQGNQPQHF; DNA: TGTGCCAGCTCACCACCGATGGGACAGGGCAATCAGCCCCAGCATTTT
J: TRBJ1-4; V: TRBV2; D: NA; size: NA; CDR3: CASSLGPEANEKLFF; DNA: TGTGCCAGCAGTCTGGGGCCGGAGGCTAATGAAAAACTGTTTTTT
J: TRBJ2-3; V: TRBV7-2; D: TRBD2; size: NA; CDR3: CASAPGRLAGADTQYF; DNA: TGTGCCAGCGCCCCGGGGAGACTAGCGGGGGCAGATACGCAGTATTTT
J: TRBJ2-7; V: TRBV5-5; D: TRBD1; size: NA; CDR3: CASSGGQGTVEQYF; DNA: TGTGCCAGCAGTGGGGGACAGGGTACTGTAGAGCAGTACTTC
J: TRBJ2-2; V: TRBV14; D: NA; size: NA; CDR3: CASSFSLTGELFF; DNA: TGTGCCAGCAGCTTCTCCCTCACCGGGGAGCTGTTTTTT
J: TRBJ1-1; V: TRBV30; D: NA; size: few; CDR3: CAWSAGFTEAFF; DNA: TGTGCCTGGAGTGCCGGGTTTACTGAAGCTTTCTTT
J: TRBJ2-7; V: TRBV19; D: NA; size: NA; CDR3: CASSIDRGFGEQYF; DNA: TGTGCCAGTAGTATAGATAGAGGGTTCGGCGAGCAGTACTTC
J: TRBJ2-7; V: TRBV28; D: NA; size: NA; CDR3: CATMTQGGYEQYF; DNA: TGTGCCACCATGACCCAGGGGGGCTACGAGCAGTACTTC
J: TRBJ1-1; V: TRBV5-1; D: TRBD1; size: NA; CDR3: CASRRQGDTEAFF; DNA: TGCGCCAGCAGACGCCAGGGGGACACTGAAGCTTTCTTT
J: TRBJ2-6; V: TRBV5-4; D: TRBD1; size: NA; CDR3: CASSLATGGGANVLTF; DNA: TGTGCCAGCAGCTTAGCGACAGGGGGTGGGGCCAACGTCCTGACTTTC
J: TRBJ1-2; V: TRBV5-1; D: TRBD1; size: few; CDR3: CASSLGTGGYGYTF; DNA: TGCGCCAGCAGCTTAGGGACAGGGGGGTATGGCTACACCTTC
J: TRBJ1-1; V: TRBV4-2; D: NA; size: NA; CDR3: CASMGLGTEAFF; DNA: TGTGCCAGCATGGGGCTTGGCACTGAAGCTTTCTTT
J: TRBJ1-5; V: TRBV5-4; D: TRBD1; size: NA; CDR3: CASSLDRGQPQHF; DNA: TGTGCCAGCAGCTTGGACAGGGGTCAGCCCCAGCATTTT
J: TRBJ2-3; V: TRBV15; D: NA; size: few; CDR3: CATSRDAVAGDTQYF; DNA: TGTGCCACCAGCAGAGATGCGGTGGCCGGAGATACGCAGTATTTT
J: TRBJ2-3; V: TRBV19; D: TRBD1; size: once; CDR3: CASSTDRFTDTQYF; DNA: TGTGCCAGTAGTACGGACAGGTTTACAGATACGCAGTATTTT
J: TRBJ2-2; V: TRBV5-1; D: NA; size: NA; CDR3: CASSLNSYTGELFF; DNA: TGCGCCAGCAGCTTGAACAGTTACACCGGGGAGCTGTTTTTT
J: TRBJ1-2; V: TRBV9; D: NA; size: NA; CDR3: CASSVGDGYTF; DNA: TGTGCCAGCAGCGTAGGGGATGGCTACACCTTC
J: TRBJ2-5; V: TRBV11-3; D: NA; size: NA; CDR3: CASSLGSGLRETQYF; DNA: TGTGCCAGCAGCTTAGGGTCGGGGTTAAGAGAGACCCAGTACTTC
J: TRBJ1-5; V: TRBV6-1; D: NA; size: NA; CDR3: CASSEALGLNQPQHF; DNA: TGTGCCAGCAGTGAAGCGCTCGGATTAAATCAGCCCCAGCATTTT
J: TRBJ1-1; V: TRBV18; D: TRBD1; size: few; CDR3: CASSKRQGRGVTEAFF; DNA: TGTGCCAGCTCGAAAAGACAGGGTCGGGGGGTCACTGAAGCTTTCTTT
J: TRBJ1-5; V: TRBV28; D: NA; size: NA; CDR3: CASSLATPSRPQHF; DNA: TGTGCCAGCAGTTTAGCCACACCTTCGAGGCCCCAGCATTTT
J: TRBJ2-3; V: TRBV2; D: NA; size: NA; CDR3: CASSPQALTDTQYF; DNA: TGTGCCAGCAGCCCACAGGCCCTCACAGATACGCAGTATTTT
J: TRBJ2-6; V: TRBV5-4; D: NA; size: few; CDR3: CASNKAGAPGANVLTF; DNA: TGTGCCAGCAACAAGGCCGGGGCCCCTGGGGCCAACGTCCTGACTTTC
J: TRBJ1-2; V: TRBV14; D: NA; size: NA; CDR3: CASSQDSNRAPTF; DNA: TGTGCCAGCAGCCAAGACTCAAACAGGGCACCCACCTTC
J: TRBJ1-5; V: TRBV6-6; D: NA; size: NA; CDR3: CASSSARSNQPQHF; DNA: TGTGCCAGCAGTTCGGCACGGAGCAATCAGCCCCAGCATTTT
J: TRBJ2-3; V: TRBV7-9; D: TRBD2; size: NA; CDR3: CASSYGTSGPTDTQYF; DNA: TGTGCCAGCAGCTACGGGACTAGCGGGCCCACAGATACGCAGTATTTT
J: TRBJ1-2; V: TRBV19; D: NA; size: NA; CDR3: CASTRRGNYGYTF; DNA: TGTGCCAGTACCAGACGGGGGAACTATGGCTACACCTTC
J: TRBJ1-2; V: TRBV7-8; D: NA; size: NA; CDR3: CASSISLTAPNYGYTF; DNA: TGTGCCAGCAGCATTTCCTTGACAGCTCCTAACTATGGCTACACCTTC
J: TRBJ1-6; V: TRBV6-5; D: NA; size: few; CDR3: CASSYREGSNSPLHF; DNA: TGTGCCAGCAGTTACAGGGAGGGGTCCAATTCACCCCTCCACTTT
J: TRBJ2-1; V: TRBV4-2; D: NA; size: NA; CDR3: CASSQGGRTYNEQFF; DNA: TGTGCCAGCAGCCAAGGGGGGAGGACCTACAATGAGCAGTTCTTC
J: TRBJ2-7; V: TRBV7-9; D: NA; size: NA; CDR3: CATGWRSYEQYF; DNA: TGTGCCACCGGATGGAGGTCCTACGAGCAGTACTTC